This is a list of T cell receptor beta chains from one sample in a study of cytomegalovirus exposure and HLA in healthy donors. The repertoire was sequenced with immunoSEQ multiplex PCR; TCRdb's copy has only in-frame clones and lacks some. Of 100,000 or so clones in the sample, roughly 15% are singletons; the top ten hold 0.83%. The sample was PBMCs. These receptors originate from a female donor in good health and CMV-seronegative. Both conserved end residues are part of each CDR3. The D gene is left open where the match is weak. A row's size may be missing; if present it is once, few, many or a size class.

abundance	j_gene	d_gene	v_gene	CDR3aa	CDR3nt
NA	TRBJ2-7	TRBD1	TRBV4-3	CASSQYGEGQAKQSSYEQYF	TGCGCCAGCAGCCAATATGGGGAAGGACAGGCAAAACAGAGCTCCTACGAGCAGTACTTC
NA	TRBJ1-5	NA	TRBV5-4	CASSLAPGGNQPQHF	TGTGCCAGCAGCTTGGCCCCGGGTGGCAATCAGCCCCAGCATTTT
few	TRBJ1-4	NA	TRBV7-9	CASSLLAAGGGKLFF	TGTGCCAGCAGCCTCCTCGCAGCGGGGGGTGGAAAACTGTTTTTT
NA	TRBJ1-1	NA	TRBV27	CASSTAVNTEAFF	TGTGCCAGCAGTACCGCGGTGAACACTGAAGCTTTCTTT
NA	TRBJ1-5	TRBD1	TRBV7-8	CASSLGGGQVNQPQHF	TGTGCCAGCAGCTTAGGTGGGGGACAGGTCAATCAGCCCCAGCATTTT
NA	TRBJ1-4	TRBD1	TRBV7-2	CASSLGDRGSGEKLFF	TGTGCCAGCAGCTTAGGGGACAGGGGTTCCGGTGAAAAACTGTTTTTT
few	TRBJ2-4	NA	TRBV5-1	CASSGWGGNIQYF	TGCGCCAGTTCAGGGTGGGGCGGAAACATTCAGTACTTC
NA	TRBJ2-5	NA	TRBV6-1	CASSEITGFLETQYF	TGTGCCAGCAGTGAAATCACAGGCTTCCTGGAGACCCAGTACTTC
NA	TRBJ2-5	NA	TRBV25-1	CASSEWGSGPRGETQYF	TGTGCCAGCAGTGAATGGGGTTCGGGACCCAGGGGAGAGACCCAGTACTTC
few	TRBJ2-4	NA	TRBV2	CASRLGGQNIQYF	TGTGCCAGCAGGCTCGGTGGGCAAAACATTCAGTACTTC